The T cell receptor beta chain described here comes from a study of T cell responses to AZD1222 COVID-19 vaccine. The CDR3 is 15 amino acids. Germline-derived CDR1 and CDR2 are LNHDA and SQIVND (reference sequence). The ends were cut back, 2 bases at V and 1 base at J, with 11 bases in the middle. A word on this clone: Its antigen is undetermined.

Broader study findings: Clonal diversity was possibly underestimated; the donors were predominantly white British and more often female.

Clones were read by immunoSEQ multiplex PCR, and TCRdb kept only the in-frame ones, dropping some. In the table there are approximately 46,000 clones, about 83% of which are singletons. Specimen: peripheral blood, collected on day 0 of AZD1222 vaccination. This sequence originates from an adult in good health. The V and J genes are TRBV19 and TRBJ2-5; D is unresolved. The CDR3 loop is CASSITAVSQETQYF. The DNA for the CDR3 is TGTGCCAGTAGTATAACGGCGGTCAGCCAAGAGACCCAGTACTTC.